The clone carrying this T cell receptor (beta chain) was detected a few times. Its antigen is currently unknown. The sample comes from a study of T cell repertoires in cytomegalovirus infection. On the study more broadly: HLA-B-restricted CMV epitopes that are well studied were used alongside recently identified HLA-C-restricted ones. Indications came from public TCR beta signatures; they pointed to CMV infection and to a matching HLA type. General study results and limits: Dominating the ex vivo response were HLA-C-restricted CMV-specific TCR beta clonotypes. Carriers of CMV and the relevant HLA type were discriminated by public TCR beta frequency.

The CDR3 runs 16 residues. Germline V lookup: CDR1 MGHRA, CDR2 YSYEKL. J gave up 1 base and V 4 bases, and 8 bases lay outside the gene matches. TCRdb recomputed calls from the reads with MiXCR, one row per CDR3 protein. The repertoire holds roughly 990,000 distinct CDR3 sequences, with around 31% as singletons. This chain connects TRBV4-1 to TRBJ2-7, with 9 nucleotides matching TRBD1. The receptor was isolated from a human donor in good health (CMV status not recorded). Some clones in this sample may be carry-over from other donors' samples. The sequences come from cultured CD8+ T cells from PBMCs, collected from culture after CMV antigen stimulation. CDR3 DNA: TGCGCCAGCAGCCTAAGAGACAGGGGGGAGTCCTACGAGCAGTACTTC. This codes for CASSLRDRGESYEQYF.